The T cell receptor beta chain under discussion was sequenced for a study of early T cells in non-severe SARS-CoV-2 infection (dated by TCRdb to the early 2020s). In terms of the full investigation: Bulk RNA from unsorted whole blood was used for TCR sequencing, so alpha and beta chains could not be paired.

Trimming takes 1 base from V and 7 bases from J, and the germline ends sit 11 bases apart. The CDR3, cysteine through phenylalanine, is 13 amino acids long. Only the CDR3 part of the read is kept: 39 bases, read in frame from the first base. CDR1 DFQATT and CDR2 SNEGSKA are derived from the germline V gene (reference sequence). The library was obtained by 5' RACE. These reads were obtained on a NextSeq 500. The TCR library protocol attached unique molecular identifiers to individual cDNA molecules to correct for sequencing error and PCR bias. Both TCR alpha and beta chains were sequenced, and tight co-correlation was observed between alpha and beta sequence abundances in each sample. The authors' pipeline ran thus. V gene, J gene and CDR3 annotation of TCR sequences was performed with Decombinator V4. TCRs were defined as expanded if a significant change between any two time points was detected under a Poisson model with p below 0.0001. TCR abundances were normalised to the total number of TCRs sequenced per sample and expressed as counts per million. MAIT TCRs were defined by TRAV1-2 paired with TRAJ12, TRAJ20 or TRAJ33, and iNKT TCRs by TRAV10 paired with TRAJ18. A search of VDJdb, accessed on 1 November 2021, was run for TCRs annotated to CMV, EBV and SARS-CoV-2, with TCRs annotated for multiple antigens excluded. TCRdb redid the processing of the public reads, applying fastp at Q25 and MiXCR, and retained in-frame beta chains. All rows with the same CDR3 protein become a single entry with the most common DNA and genes. The V and J calls reflect TCRdb's pipeline rather than the authors' work. Within this sample are 55,000 to 80,000 distinct CDR3 sequences, with roughly 9% of them counted one time only. The ten largest clonotypes hold around an eighth of the sample.

A case-control design nested within a healthcare worker cohort in London, UK, was used, with weekly nasopharyngeal swab PCR tests and blood sampling performed. Healthcare workers were enrolled in the week of the UK lockdown, from 23 to 31 March 2020, and were followed every week for up to roughly 16 weeks. Beyond this particular receptor, the publication reports: VDJdb matching was skewed toward anti-spike CD8 responses and likely underestimated virus-specific expansions by missing private and CD4 specificities.

This clonotype has at least ten counts. The clone's antigen remains unknown. It has no much larger one-base neighbor in the sample; base qualities were not kept. The sequence was obtained from an adult who was a healthcare worker with PCR-confirmed SARS-CoV-2 infection or an uninfected control (not recorded which). Rearrangement joined TRBV20-1 to TRBJ1-5, with the identity of the D gene unclear. The material sequenced was whole blood, taken at baseline. The nucleotide sequence reads as follows: TGCAGTGCTAGAGGGTTGGGTTCCCAGCCCCAGCATTTT. Translated, this is CSARGLGSQPQHF.